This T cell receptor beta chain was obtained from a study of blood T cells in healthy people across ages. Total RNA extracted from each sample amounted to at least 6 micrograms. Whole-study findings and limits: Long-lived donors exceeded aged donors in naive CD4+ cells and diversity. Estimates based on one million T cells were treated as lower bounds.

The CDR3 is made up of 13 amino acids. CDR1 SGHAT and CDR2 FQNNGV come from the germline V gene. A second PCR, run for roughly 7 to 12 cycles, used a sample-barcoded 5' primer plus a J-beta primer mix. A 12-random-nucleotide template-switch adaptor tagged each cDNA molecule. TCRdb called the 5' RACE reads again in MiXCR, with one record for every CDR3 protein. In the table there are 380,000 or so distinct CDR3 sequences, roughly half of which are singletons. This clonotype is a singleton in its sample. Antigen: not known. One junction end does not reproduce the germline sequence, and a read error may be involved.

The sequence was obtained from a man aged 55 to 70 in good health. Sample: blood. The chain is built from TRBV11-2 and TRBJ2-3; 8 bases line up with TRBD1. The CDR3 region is CAGSLGRQGTQYF. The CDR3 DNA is TGTGCCGGCAGCTTAGGTCGACAGGGGACGCAGTATTTT.